The clone carrying this T cell receptor (beta chain) was counted a single time. The entry originates in a study of cytomegalovirus exposure and HLA in healthy donors. Germline loops: CDR1 SGHTS, CDR2 YDEGEE. Trimming stripped 4 bases from V and 5 bases from J, with 19 bases between. This CDR3 spans 16 amino acids. The PCR ran on 60 Vbeta and 13 Jbeta primers. The method was immunoSEQ multiplex PCR; TCRdb's version includes in-frame clones alone and lacks a portion of them. The sample holds approximately 150,000 clones, more than 65% seen once. Sequencing input: PBMCs. This sequence joins TRBV5-8 and TRBJ2-1; possibly TRBD2 for D (7 bases). This clonotype was sampled from a young woman in good health and CMV-seronegative. CDR3 loop: CASSNLHREGDNEQFF. The CDR3 DNA follows: TGTGCCAGCAGCAACTTGCACAGGGAGGGGGACAATGAGCAGTTCTTC.